A selection of T cell receptor beta chains follows, all from one sample in a study of blood T cell repertoires in COVID-19. TCRdb's copy holds only in-frame clones and misses some; the assay was immunoSEQ multiplex PCR. The sample contains about 140,000 clones, around 82% of which appear only once. Source material: peripheral blood. These receptors were taken from a human donor in a cohort sampled during active COVID-19. Each CDR3 is given with its conserved first and last residue. D genes are given only for firm matches. Clone sizes are given selectively: once, few, many, or a class where the clone is expanded.

>.|.|TRBV5-5|TRBJ1-6
CASSLGGGGDSPLHF
TGTGCCAGCAGCTTGGGTGGGGGGGGCGACTCACCCCTCCACTTT
>.|.|TRBV19|TRBJ1-5
CASSMVGGAQPQHF
TGTGCCAGTAGTATGGTCGGTGGAGCTCAGCCCCAGCATTTT
>.|.|TRBV28|TRBJ2-7
CASSPGRGQSTSYEQYF
TGTGCCAGCAGTCCGGGAAGAGGACAGTCTACATCCTACGAGCAGTACTTC
>.|.|TRBV7-9|TRBJ2-5
CASNGQLEETQYF
TGTGCCAGCAATGGGCAGTTGGAAGAGACCCAGTACTTC
>.|many|TRBV7-3|TRBJ1-2
CASARDKGYGYTF
TGTGCTAGCGCCAGGGATAAGGGCTATGGCTACACCTTC
>.|.|TRBV6-6|TRBJ2-7
CASTPSQYEQYF
TGTGCCAGCACCCCGTCACAATACGAGCAGTACTTC
>TRBD1|.|TRBV2|TRBJ2-7
CASRQAGTGEEQYF
TGTGCCAGCAGGCAGGCCGGGACAGGGGAAGAGCAGTACTTC
>TRBD2|.|TRBV5-1|TRBJ2-3
CASSLSLAGGHTDTQYF
TGCGCCAGCAGCTTAAGCCTAGCGGGGGGTCACACAGATACGCAGTATTTT
>TRBD1|.|TRBV5-4|TRBJ1-1
CASTPTGRVRPEAFF
TGTGCCAGCACCCCGACAGGGCGAGTGAGGCCTGAAGCTTTCTTT
>.|.|TRBV5-1|TRBJ2-1
CASSDPLAGSYNEQFF
TGCGCCAGCAGCGACCCTCTAGCAGGTTCCTACAATGAGCAGTTCTTC
>.|.|TRBV11-2|TRBJ2-1
CASSIGGIGNEQFF
TGTGCCAGCTCCATCGGAGGGATCGGGAATGAGCAGTTCTTC
>.|few|TRBV6-5|TRBJ1-1
CASRRTGETEAFF
TGTGCCAGCAGAAGAACAGGTGAAACTGAAGCTTTCTTT
>.|few|TRBV11-2|TRBJ1-4
CASSPISNEKLFF
TGTGCCAGCAGCCCGATAAGCAATGAAAAACTGTTTTTT
>.|.|TRBV29-1|TRBJ1-2
CSVELAGPWYGYTF
TGCAGCGTTGAATTGGCAGGCCCTTGGTATGGCTACACCTTC
>.|.|TRBV5-6|TRBJ2-1
CASSAAGVNEQFF
TGTGCCAGCAGCGCCGCAGGGGTCAATGAGCAGTTCTTC
>TRBD1|.|TRBV5-1|TRBJ2-7
CASSLTLLRRTGGFYEQYF
TGCGCCAGCAGCTTGACCCTCTTACGAAGGACAGGGGGTTTCTACGAGCAGTACTTC
>.|.|TRBV7-3|TRBJ2-2
CASPPLVNTGELFF
TGTGCCAGCCCGCCACTGGTAAACACCGGGGAGCTGTTTTTT
>.|once|TRBV6-6|TRBJ1-5
CASSSQGPLAEPQHF
TGTGCCAGCAGCTCCCAGGGGCCCCTGGCGGAGCCCCAGCATTTT
>TRBD1|.|TRBV27|TRBJ1-5
CASSPQGGGNQPQHF
TGTGCCAGCAGTCCTCAGGGGGGTGGCAATCAGCCCCAGCATTTT
>.|.|TRBV2|TRBJ1-1
CASSVTGNTEAFF
TGTGCCAGCAGCGTGACAGGGAACACTGAAGCTTTCTTT
>.|.|TRBV7-8|TRBJ1-6
CASSSAAVLGSPLHF
TGTGCCAGCAGCTCAGCTGCGGTACTAGGTTCACCCCTCCACTTT
>.|.|TRBV3-1/TRBV3-2|TRBJ1-3
CASSQDGRHGNTIYF
TGTGCCAGCAGCCAAGATGGGAGGCATGGAAACACCATATATTTT
>.|.|TRBV29-1|TRBJ1-1
CSSRDMNTEAFF
TGCAGCTCCCGGGACATGAACACTGAAGCTTTCTTT
>.|.|TRBV28|TRBJ2-3
CASTYAGTGLSDTQYF
TGTGCCAGCACCTACGCGGGTACAGGGTTGTCAGATACGCAGTATTTT
>TRBD1|once|TRBV9|TRBJ2-4
CASSPTTGAKNIQYF
TGTGCCAGCAGCCCCACGACAGGGGCCAAAAACATTCAGTACTTC
>TRBD1|.|TRBV4-2|TRBJ2-5
CASSSRDRDQETQYF
TGTGCCAGCAGCAGCCGGGACAGGGACCAAGAGACCCAGTACTTC
>.|.|TRBV24-1|TRBJ2-3
CATSETSEAGRTDTQYF
TGTGCCACCAGTGAAACCTCGGAGGCGGGGAGAACAGATACGCAGTATTTT
>.|.|TRBV28|TRBJ1-1
CASSEVRPGAFF
TGTGCCAGCAGCGAGGTCCGGCCTGGGGCTTTCTTT
>.|.|TRBV7-2|TRBJ2-7
CASSARGAGDTYEQYF
TGTGCCAGCAGCGCCCGGGGGGCGGGAGACACCTACGAGCAGTACTTC
>TRBD1|once|TRBV12-3/TRBV12-4|TRBJ1-5
CASSLAGGQPQHF
TGTGCCAGCAGTCTCGCAGGGGGTCAGCCCCAGCATTTT
>TRBD1|.|TRBV5-8|TRBJ1-5
CASSLARDRGLNQPQHF
TGTGCCAGCAGCTTGGCAAGGGACAGGGGGCTGAATCAGCCCCAGCATTTT
>TRBD1|.|TRBV7-9|TRBJ2-1
CASSRQGLQTYNEQFF
TGTGCCAGCAGCCGACAGGGTTTGCAGACCTACAATGAGCAGTTCTTC
>TRBD2|.|TRBV27|TRBJ2-1
CASSFSGYNEQFF
TGTGCCAGCAGTTTTAGCGGGTACAATGAGCAGTTCTTC
>TRBD2|.|TRBV3-1/TRBV3-2|TRBJ2-5
CAIGSGGSPGTQYF
TGTGCCATCGGTAGCGGGGGGTCACCCGGGACCCAGTACTTC
>TRBD2|once|TRBV5-5|TRBJ2-3
CASSTSGGALDTQYF
TGTGCCAGCAGCACTAGCGGGGGGGCCCTAGATACGCAGTATTTT
>TRBD1|.|TRBV24-1|TRBJ1-2
CATSDFRTGEGYTF
TGTGCCACCAGTGATTTTCGGACAGGGGAAGGCTACACCTTC
>.|.|TRBV2|TRBJ1-5
CASRWGRTANQPQHF
TGTGCCAGCAGGTGGGGTCGGACAGCCAATCAGCCCCAGCATTTT
>TRBD2|.|TRBV27|TRBJ2-3
CASSLYAAPGLAGGGGTDTQYF
TGTGCCAGCAGTTTATACGCCGCGCCGGGACTAGCGGGGGGGGGAGGCACAGATACGCAGTATTTT
>.|.|TRBV28|TRBJ1-5
CASGGWGGDGNQPQHF
TGTGCCAGCGGAGGGTGGGGAGGGGACGGCAATCAGCCCCAGCATTTT
>.|.|TRBV11-2|TRBJ1-4
CASSLGQRVGDEKLFF
TGTGCCAGCAGCTTAGGACAGCGGGTGGGAGATGAAAAACTGTTTTTT
>TRBD1|.|TRBV7-3|TRBJ1-2
CASSLDNRGFGYTF
TGTGCCAGCAGCTTGGATAACAGGGGGTTTGGCTACACCTTC
>.|few|TRBV7-2|TRBJ2-2
CASSLKLALPAGELFF
TGTGCCAGCAGCTTAAAGCTAGCCCTCCCTGCCGGGGAGCTGTTTTTT
>TRBD1|.|TRBV6-5|TRBJ1-4
CASSLTGGRNEKLFF
TGTGCCAGCAGTCTGACAGGGGGCCGTAATGAAAAACTGTTTTTT
>TRBD1|.|TRBV5-3|TRBJ2-1
CARSLETGDGEQFF
TGTGCCAGAAGCTTGGAGACAGGGGACGGTGAGCAGTTCTTC
>TRBD1|.|TRBV5-6|TRBJ1-1
CASSPDRPMNTEAFF
TGTGCCAGCAGCCCGGACAGGCCCATGAACACTGAAGCTTTCTTT